Each of the 10 T cell receptor beta chains below was sequenced from the same sample in a study of blood T cell repertoires in COVID-19. Measured with immunoSEQ multiplex PCR; TCRdb has only the in-frame clones, and not every one. Of 150,000 or so clones listed, approximately 86% are singletons. The specimen was peripheral blood. These receptors were obtained from a woman aged 55-75 years with acute or convalescent COVID-19.

V is TRBV5-6 and J is TRBJ1-2; 10 nucleotides line up with TRBD1. The CDR3 contains 15 residues. From germline, CDR1 is SGHDT and CDR2 YYEEEE. J was trimmed by 6 bases and V by 4 bases; bases with no gene match: 9. The CDR3 sequence: CASSPRWGTGDGYTF. Written as DNA, the CDR3 is TGTGCCAGCAGCCCCCGGTGGGGGACAGGGGATGGCTACACCTTC.

This sequence joins TRBV2 and TRBJ1-1; 8 positions match TRBD1. After removal of 6 bases from V and 1 base from J, the junction contained 7 bases not matched to a gene. The germline gives CDR1 SNHLY, CDR2 FYNNEI. This CDR3 has 15 amino acids. The DNA for the CDR3 is TGTGCCAGCAGAGTGGACAGGGCCCGGAACACTGAAGCTTTCTTT. Its translation is CASRVDRARNTEAFF.

This clone was detected only once. The V gene is TRBV28, the J gene TRBJ2-1, with 7 bases that match TRBD1. The germline gives CDR1 MDHEN, CDR2 SYDVKM. Losses at the gene ends were 6 bases for V and 3 bases for J; bases not matched to a gene: 8. The CDR3 sequence is 15 residues long. CDR3 protein: CASRAGTAHYNEQFF. In nucleotides, the CDR3 is TGTGCCAGCAGGGCCGGGACAGCACACTACAATGAGCAGTTCTTC.

The CDR3 nucleotides read TGTGCCATCAGTGAGTCGCCAGGGCAAAGCTATGGCTACACCTTC. Protein product: CAISESPGQSYGYTF. V usage is TRBV10-3 and J usage is TRBJ1-2; a possible D gene is TRBD1 (5 bases). V was pared by 0 bases and J by 4 bases, with 12 bases between. There are 15 residues in the CDR3. The V gene's germline CDR1 is ENHRY and CDR2 SYGVKD.

The chain carries TRBV7-9 and TRBJ1-1; 7 bases are a match to TRBD1. CDR3 length: 12 amino acids. The J segment lost 6 bases and the V segment lost 4 bases, leaving 2 bases of the junction unmatched. Per germline, CDR1 SEHNR and CDR2 FQNEAQ (reference sequence). The CDR3 reads CASSYTGAEAFF. In nucleotides, the CDR3 is TGTGCCAGCAGCTATACAGGGGCTGAAGCTTTCTTT.

In this sample, this clone turned up a few times. The chain carries TRBV5-1 and TRBJ1-2; 7 bases match TRBD1. This CDR3 spans 14 amino acids. In germline, CDR1 is SGHRS, CDR2 YFSETQ. V shed 2 bases, J shed 6 bases, and the junction held 7 bases outside the gene matches. CDR3: CASSFQSGGDGYTF. CDR3 nucleotides: TGCGCCAGCAGCTTTCAGTCAGGGGGAGATGGCTACACCTTC.

This chain uses TRBV4-1 with TRBJ1-1; no definite D call. Deletions cut 3 bases from V and 1 base from J, with 12 bases between. The CDR3 is made up of 15 amino acids. Germline V gene sequence: CDR1 MGHRA, CDR2 YSYEKL. As DNA, the CDR3 is TGCGCCAGCAGCCAGTTTTTCGGTGGGAACACTGAAGCTTTCTTT. This gives the protein CASSQFFGGNTEAFF.

V and J are TRBV18 and TRBJ2-3; no firm D call. V was pared by 3 bases and J by 6 bases, with 10 bases between. This CDR3 is 13 amino acids long. Germline assignment: CDR1 KGHSH and CDR2 LQKENI. Here the CDR3 DNA reads TGTGCCAGCTCACCCCAGTCGGAGGATACGCAGTATTTT. This encodes CASSPQSEDTQYF.

The rearrangement links TRBV14 to TRBJ1-1; D might be TRBD1 (6 bases). Between the trimmed V and J ends, which lost 4 bases and 1 base, there was a span of 25 bases. Germline V gene data show CDR1 as SGHDN and CDR2 as FVKESK. The length of the CDR3 is 19 residues. CDR3 DNA: TGTGCCAGCAGCCGGCCAGGCAGCGGGTACGGGGGGCGGAACACTGAAGCTTTCTTT. Its translation: CASSRPGSGYGGRNTEAFF. The whole variable domain, filled in from reference TRBV14 and TRBJ1-1, reads EAGVTQFPSHSVIEKGQTVTLRCDPISGHDNLYWYRRVMGKEIKFLLHFVKESKQDESGMPNNRFLAERTGGTYSTLKVQPAELEDSGVYFCASSRPGSGYGGRNTEAFFGQGTRLTVV.

The rearrangement joins TRBV30 to TRBJ1-4; maybe TRBD1 (5 bases). The V and J ends lost 0 bases and 8 bases respectively, with 13 bases between them. The CDR3 runs 14 residues. Germline assignment: CDR1 GTSNPN and CDR2 SVGIG (reference sequence). CDR3 in amino acids: CAWSVGRAHEKLFF. The CDR3 DNA is TGTGCCTGGAGTGTTGGCAGGGCCCACGAAAAACTGTTTTTT.